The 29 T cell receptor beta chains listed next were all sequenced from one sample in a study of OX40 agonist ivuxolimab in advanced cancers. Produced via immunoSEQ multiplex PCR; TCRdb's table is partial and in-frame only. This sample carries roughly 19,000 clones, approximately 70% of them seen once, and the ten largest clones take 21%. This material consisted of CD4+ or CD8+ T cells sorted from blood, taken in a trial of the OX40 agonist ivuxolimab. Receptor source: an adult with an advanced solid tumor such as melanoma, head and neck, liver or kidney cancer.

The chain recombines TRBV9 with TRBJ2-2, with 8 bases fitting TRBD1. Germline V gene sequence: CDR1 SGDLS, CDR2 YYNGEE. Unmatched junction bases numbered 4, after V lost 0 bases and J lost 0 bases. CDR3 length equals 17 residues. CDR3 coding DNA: TGTGCCAGCAGCGTAGCTCAGGACAGGGCGAACACCGGGGAGCTGTTTTTT. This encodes CASSVAQDRANTGELFF.

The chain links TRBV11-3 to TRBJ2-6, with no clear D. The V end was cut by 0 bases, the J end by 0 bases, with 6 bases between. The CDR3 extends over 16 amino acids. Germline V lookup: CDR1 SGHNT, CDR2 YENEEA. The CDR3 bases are TGTGCCAGCAGCTTAGACGGGTACTCTGGGGCCAACGTCCTGACTTTC. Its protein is CASSLDGYSGANVLTF. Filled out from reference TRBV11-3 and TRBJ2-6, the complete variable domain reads EAGVVQSPRYKIIEKKQPVAFWCNPISGHNTLYWYLQNLGQGPELLIRYENEEAVDDSQLPKDRFSAERLKGVDSTLKIQPAELGDSAVYLCASSLDGYSGANVLTFGAGSRLTVL.

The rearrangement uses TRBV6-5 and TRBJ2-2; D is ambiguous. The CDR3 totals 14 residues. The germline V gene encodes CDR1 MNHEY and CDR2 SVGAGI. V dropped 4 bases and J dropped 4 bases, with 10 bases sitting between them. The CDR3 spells CASSWAAVTGELFF. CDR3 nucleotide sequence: TGTGCCAGCAGTTGGGCGGCAGTCACCGGGGAGCTGTTTTTT.

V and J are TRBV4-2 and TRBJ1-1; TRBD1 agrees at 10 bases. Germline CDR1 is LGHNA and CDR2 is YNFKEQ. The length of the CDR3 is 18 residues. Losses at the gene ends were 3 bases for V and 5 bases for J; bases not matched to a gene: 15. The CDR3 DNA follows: TGTGCCAGCAGCCACCCCGGACAGGGGGGGCCCGACGGGACTGAAGCTTTCTTT. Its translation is CASSHPGQGGPDGTEAFF.

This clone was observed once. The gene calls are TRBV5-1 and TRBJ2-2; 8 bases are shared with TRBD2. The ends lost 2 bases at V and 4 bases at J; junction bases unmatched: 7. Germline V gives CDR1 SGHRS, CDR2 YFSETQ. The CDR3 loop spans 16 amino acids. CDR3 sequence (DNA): TGCGCCAGCAGCTTTTCGCGGGGGGCCACCACCGGGGAGCTGTTTTTT. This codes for CASSFSRGATTGELFF.

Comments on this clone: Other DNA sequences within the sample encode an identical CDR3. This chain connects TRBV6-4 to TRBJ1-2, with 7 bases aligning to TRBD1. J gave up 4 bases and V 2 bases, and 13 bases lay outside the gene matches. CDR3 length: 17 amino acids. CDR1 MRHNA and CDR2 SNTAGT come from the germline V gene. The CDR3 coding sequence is TGTGCCAGCAGTGACCTTCGACCGGGACAGCTGGGCTATGGCTACACCTTC. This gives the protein CASSDLRPGQLGYGYTF.

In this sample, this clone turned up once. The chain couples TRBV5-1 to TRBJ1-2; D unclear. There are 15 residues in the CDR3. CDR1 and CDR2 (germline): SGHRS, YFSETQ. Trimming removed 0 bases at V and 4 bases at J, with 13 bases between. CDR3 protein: CASSLEAASGYGYTF. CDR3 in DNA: TGCGCCAGCAGCTTGGAGGCGGCCTCGGGCTATGGCTACACCTTC. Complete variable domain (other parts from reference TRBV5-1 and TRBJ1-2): KAGVTQTPRYLIKTRGQQVTLSCSPISGHRSVSWYQQTPGQGLQFLFEYFSETQRNKGNFPGRFSGRQFSNSRSEMNVSTLELGDSALYLCASSLEAASGYGYTFGSGTRLTVV.

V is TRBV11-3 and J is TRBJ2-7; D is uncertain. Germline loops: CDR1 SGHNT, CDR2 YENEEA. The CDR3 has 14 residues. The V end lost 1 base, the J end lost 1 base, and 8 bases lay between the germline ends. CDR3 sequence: CASSLGAVSYEQYF. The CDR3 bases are TGTGCCAGCAGCTTAGGGGCTGTATCCTACGAGCAGTACTTC. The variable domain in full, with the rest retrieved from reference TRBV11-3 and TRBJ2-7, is EAGVVQSPRYKIIEKKQPVAFWCNPISGHNTLYWYLQNLGQGPELLIRYENEEAVDDSQLPKDRFSAERLKGVDSTLKIQPAELGDSAVYLCASSLGAVSYEQYFGPGTRLTVT.

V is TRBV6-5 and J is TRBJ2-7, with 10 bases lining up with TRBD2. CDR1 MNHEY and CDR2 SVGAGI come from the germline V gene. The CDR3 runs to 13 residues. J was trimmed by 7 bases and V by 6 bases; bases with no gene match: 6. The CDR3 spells CASRLAGSREQYF. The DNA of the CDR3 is TGTGCCAGCAGACTAGCGGGGTCGCGGGAGCAGTACTTC.

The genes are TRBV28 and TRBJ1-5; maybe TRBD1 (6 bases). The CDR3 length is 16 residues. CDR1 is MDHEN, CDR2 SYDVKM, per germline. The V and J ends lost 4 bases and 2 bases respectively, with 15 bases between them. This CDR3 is CASSSEQGGGNQPQHF. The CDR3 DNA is TGTGCCAGCAGTTCCGAACAGGGTGGGGGCAATCAGCCCCAGCATTTT. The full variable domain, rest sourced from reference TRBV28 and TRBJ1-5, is DVKVTQSSRYLVKRTGEKVFLECVQDMDHENMFWYRQDPGLGLRLIYFSYDVKMKEKGDIPEGYSVSREKKERFSLILESASTNQTSMYLCASSSEQGGGNQPQHFGDGTRLSIL.

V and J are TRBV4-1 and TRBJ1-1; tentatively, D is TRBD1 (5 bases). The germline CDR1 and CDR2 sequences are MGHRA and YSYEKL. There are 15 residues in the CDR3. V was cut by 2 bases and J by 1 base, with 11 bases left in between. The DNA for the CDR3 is TGCGCCAGCAGCCAAACGACAGCCACGAACACTGAAGCTTTCTTT. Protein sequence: CASSQTTATNTEAFF.

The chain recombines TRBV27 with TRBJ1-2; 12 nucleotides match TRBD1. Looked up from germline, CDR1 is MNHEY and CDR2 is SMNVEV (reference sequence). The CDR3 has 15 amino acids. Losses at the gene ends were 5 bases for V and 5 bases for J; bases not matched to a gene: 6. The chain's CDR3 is CASSGGTGGSYGYTF. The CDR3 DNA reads TGTGCCAGCAGTGGGGGGACAGGGGGCAGTTATGGCTACACCTTC.

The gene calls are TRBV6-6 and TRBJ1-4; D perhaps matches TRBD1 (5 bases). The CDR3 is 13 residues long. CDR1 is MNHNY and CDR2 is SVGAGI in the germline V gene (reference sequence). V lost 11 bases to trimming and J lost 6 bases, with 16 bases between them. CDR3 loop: CAAHGRGDEKLFF. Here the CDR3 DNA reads TGTGCCGCGCATGGGCGGGGGGATGAAAAACTGTTTTTT.

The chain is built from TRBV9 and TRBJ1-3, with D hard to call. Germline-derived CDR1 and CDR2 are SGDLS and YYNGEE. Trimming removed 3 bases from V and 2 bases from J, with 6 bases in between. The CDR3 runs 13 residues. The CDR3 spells CASSAVTGNTIYF. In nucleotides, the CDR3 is TGTGCCAGCAGCGCCGTTACTGGAAACACCATATATTTT.

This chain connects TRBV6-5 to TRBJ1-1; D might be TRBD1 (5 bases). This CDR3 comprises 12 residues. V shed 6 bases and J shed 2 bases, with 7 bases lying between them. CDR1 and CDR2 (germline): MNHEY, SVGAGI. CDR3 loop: CASSWDNTEAFF. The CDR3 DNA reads TGTGCCAGCAGCTGGGACAACACTGAAGCTTTCTTT.

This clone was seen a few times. Here the CDR3 DNA reads TGTGCCAGCTCACCAAGGACAGAACCACCAGAGACCCAGTACTTC. This sequence encodes CASSPRTEPPETQYF. V usage is TRBV18 and J usage is TRBJ2-5; tentative D call: TRBD1 (6 bases). V dropped 2 bases and J dropped 4 bases, with 14 bases sitting between them. The CDR3 is made up of 15 amino acids. Germline V gene sequence: CDR1 KGHSH, CDR2 LQKENI.

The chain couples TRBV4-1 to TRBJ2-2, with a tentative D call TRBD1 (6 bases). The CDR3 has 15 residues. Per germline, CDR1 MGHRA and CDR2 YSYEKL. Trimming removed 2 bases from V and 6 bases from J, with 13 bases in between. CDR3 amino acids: CASSQYQGHSGELFF. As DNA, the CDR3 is TGCGCCAGCAGCCAATATCAGGGGCATTCCGGGGAGCTGTTTTTT.

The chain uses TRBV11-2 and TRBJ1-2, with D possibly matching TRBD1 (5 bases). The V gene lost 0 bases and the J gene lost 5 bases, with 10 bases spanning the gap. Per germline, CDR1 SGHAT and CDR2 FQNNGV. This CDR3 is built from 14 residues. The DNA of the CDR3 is TGTGCCAGCAGCTTAGAGCAGGGAGGATATGGCTACACCTTC. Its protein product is CASSLEQGGYGYTF.

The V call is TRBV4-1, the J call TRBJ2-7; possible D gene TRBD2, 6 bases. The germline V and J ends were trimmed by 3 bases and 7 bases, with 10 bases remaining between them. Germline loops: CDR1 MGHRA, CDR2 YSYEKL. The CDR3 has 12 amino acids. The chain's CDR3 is CASSQGGGEQYF. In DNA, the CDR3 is TGCGCCAGCAGCCAGGGGGGTGGTGAGCAGTACTTC.

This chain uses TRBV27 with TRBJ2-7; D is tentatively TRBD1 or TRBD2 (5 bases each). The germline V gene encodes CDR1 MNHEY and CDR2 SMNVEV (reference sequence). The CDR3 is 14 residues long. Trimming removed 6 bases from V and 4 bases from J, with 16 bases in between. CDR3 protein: CASSFSRGAYEQYF. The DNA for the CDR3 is TGTGCCAGCAGCTTCTCGAGGGGCGCGTACGAGCAGTACTTC.

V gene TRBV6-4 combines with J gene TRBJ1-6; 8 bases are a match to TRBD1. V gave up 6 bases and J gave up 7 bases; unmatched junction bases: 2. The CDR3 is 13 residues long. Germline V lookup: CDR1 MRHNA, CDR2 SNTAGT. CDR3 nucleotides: TGTGCCAGCAGGAGGGACAGGAATTCACCCCTCCACTTT. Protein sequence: CASRRDRNSPLHF.

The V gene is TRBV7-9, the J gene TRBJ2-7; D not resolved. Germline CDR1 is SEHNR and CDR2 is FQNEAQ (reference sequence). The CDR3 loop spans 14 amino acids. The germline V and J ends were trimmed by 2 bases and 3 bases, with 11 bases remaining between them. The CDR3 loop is CASSLTANGYEQYF. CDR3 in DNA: TGTGCCAGCAGCTTAACGGCGAACGGCTACGAGCAGTACTTC.

CDR3 DNA: TGTGCCAGCAGCCCCTGGACCGGGGAGCTGTTTTTT. It yields the protein CASSPWTGELFF. The rearrangement uses TRBV7-9 and TRBJ2-2; no clear D. The CDR3 consists of 12 residues. The germline V gene has CDR1 SEHNR and CDR2 FQNEAQ (reference sequence). V lost 5 bases to trimming and J lost 5 bases, with 6 bases between them.

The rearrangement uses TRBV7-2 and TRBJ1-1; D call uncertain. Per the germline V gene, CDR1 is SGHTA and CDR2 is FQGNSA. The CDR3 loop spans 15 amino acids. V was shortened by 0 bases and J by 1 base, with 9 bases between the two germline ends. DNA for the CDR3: TGTGCCAGCAGCTTAGCTATAGGTGGGAACACTGAAGCTTTCTTT. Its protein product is CASSLAIGGNTEAFF.

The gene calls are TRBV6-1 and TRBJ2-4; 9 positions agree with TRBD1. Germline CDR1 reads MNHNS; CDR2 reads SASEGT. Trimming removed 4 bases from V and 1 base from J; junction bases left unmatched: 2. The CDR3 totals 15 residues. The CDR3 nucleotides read TGTGCCAGCAGTGGGACAGGGGACGCCAAAAACATTCAGTACTTC. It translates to CASSGTGDAKNIQYF.

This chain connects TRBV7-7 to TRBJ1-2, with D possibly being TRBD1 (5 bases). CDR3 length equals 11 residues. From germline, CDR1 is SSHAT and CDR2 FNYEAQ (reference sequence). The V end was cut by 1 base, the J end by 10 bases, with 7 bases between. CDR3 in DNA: TGTGCCAGCAGCTTAGGGGGGTACTACACCTTC. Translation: CASSLGGYYTF.

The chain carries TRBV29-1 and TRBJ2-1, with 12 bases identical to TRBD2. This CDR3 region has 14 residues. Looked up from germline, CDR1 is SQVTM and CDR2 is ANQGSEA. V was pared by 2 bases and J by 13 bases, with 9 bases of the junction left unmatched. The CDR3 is CSVESQALAGGQFF. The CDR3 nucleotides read TGCAGCGTTGAAAGTCAGGCACTAGCGGGGGGCCAGTTCTTC.

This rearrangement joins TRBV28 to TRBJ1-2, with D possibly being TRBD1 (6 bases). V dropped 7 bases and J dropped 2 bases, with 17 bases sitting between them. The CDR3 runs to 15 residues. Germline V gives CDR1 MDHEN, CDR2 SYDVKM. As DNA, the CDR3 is TGTGCCAGCACACCTTCCGGACAGAGCAACTATGGCTACACCTTC. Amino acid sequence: CASTPSGQSNYGYTF.

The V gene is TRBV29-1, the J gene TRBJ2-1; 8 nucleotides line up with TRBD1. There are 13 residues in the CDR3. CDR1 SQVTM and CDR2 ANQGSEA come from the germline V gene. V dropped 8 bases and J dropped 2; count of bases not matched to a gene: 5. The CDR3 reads CSIWTGPYNEQFF. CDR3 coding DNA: TGCAGCATCTGGACAGGGCCCTACAATGAGCAGTTCTTC.